These 4 T cell receptor beta chains came from one sample sequenced in a study of T cells expressing NK-cell markers. Reanalyzing the 5' RACE reads, TCRdb keeps one entry per CDR3 protein, without DNA. With 350,000 to 500,000 distinct CDR3 sequences in the sample, the ten largest clones hold 7.3%. The specimen sequenced was blood T cells: a sorted CD56 or NKG2C T cell subset, CD4+ or CD8+ T cells, or bulk PBMC T cells (not recorded which). These receptors came from a woman between 18 and 70 years old in good health.

This rearrangement joins TRBV21-1 to TRBJ2-7; TCRdb picks TRBD2, but there is no DNA to check that call. TRBV21-1 is a documented pseudogene. The CDR3 has 12 amino acids. This chain's CDR3 is CALASLVAEQYF.

J is TRBJ2-7 and V is TRBV5-4; the D gene TCRdb calls, TRBD2, cannot be checked with no DNA. The CDR3 sequence is 15 residues long. Germline-derived CDR1 and CDR2 are SGHNT and YYREEE (reference sequence). The CDR3: CASIPRDCQQYEQYF.

The chain has TRBV6-1 and TRBJ1-1; TCRdb's D gene call, TRBD1, goes unchecked for lack of DNA. The CDR3 spans 12 residues. Germline values: CDR1 MNHNS, CDR2 SASEGT. CDR3 in amino acids: CASGGQGREAFF.

The V and J genes are TRBV7-8 and TRBJ2-7; TCRdb names TRBD2, which stays unverified in the absence of DNA. Per germline, CDR1 SGHVS and CDR2 FQNEAQ. This CDR3 spans 14 amino acids. The CDR3 spells CASSLGLAVYEQYF.